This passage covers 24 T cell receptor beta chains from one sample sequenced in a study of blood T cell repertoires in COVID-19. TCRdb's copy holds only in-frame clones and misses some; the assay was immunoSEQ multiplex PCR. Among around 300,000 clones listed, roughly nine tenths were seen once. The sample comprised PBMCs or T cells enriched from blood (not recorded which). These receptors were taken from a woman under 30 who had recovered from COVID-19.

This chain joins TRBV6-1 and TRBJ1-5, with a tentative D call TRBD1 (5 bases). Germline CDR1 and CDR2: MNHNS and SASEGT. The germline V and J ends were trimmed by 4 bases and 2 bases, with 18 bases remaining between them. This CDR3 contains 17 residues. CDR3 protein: CASSAEDPRVRNQPQHF. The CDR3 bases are TGTGCCAGCAGTGCTGAAGATCCCAGGGTACGCAATCAGCCCCAGCATTTT.

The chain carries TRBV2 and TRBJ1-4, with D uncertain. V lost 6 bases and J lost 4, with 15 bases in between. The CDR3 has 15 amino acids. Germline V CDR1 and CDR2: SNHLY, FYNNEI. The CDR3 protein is CASSARGGFNEKLFF. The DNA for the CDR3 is TGTGCCAGCAGCGCCCGGGGAGGATTTAATGAAAAACTGTTTTTT.

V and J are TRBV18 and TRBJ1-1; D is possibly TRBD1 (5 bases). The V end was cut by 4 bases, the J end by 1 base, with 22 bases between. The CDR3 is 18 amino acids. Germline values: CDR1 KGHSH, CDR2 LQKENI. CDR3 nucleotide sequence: TGTGCCAGCTCACGCACCCAATTCAGGGAGGGCTGGAACACTGAAGCTTTCTTT. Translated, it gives CASSRTQFREGWNTEAFF.

CDR3 in DNA: TGTGCCAGCAGTGGGCGCGAGGGTTTCCCTAGGGACTATGGCTACACCTTC. Translated, it gives CASSGREGFPRDYGYTF. The rearrangement links TRBV28 to TRBJ1-2; D unclear. CDR3 size: 17 residues. V was shortened by 5 bases and J by 3 bases, with 22 bases between the two germline ends. The V gene's germline CDR1 is MDHEN and CDR2 SYDVKM.

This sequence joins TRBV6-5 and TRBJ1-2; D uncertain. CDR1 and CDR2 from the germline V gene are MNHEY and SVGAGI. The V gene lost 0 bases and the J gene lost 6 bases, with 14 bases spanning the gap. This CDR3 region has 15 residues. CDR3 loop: CASSYSMQVYNGYTF. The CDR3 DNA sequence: TGTGCCAGCAGTTACTCGATGCAAGTCTATAATGGCTACACCTTC.

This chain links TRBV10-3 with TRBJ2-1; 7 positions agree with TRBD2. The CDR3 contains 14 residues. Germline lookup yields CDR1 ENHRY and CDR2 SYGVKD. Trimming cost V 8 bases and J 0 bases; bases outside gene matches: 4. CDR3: CAIQRGSSYNEQFF. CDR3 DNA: TGTGCCATCCAGCGGGGTAGCTCCTACAATGAGCAGTTCTTC.

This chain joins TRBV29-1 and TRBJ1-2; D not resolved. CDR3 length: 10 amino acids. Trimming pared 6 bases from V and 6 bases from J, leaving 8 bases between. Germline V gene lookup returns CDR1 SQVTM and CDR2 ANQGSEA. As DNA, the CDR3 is TGCAGCGTCGTACAAAATGGCTACACCTTC. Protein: CSVVQNGYTF.

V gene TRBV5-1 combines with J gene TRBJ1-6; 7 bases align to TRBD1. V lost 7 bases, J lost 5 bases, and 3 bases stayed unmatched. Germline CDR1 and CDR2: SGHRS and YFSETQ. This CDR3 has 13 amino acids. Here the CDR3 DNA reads TGCGCCAGCTCCGGGACAGATAATTCACCCCTCCACTTT. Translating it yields CASSGTDNSPLHF.

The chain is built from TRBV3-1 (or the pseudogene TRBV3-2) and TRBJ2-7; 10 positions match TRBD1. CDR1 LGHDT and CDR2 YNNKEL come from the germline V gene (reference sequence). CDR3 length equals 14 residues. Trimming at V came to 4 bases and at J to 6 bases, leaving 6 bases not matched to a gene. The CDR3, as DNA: TGTGCCAGCAGCCGGGGACAGGGGATCGGCGAGCAGTACTTC. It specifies CASSRGQGIGEQYF.

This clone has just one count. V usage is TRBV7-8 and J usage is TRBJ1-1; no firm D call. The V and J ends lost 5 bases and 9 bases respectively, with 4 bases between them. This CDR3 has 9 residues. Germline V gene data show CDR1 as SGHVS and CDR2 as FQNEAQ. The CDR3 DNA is TGTGCCAGCAGCCGTAAAGCTTTCTTT. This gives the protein CASSRKAFF.

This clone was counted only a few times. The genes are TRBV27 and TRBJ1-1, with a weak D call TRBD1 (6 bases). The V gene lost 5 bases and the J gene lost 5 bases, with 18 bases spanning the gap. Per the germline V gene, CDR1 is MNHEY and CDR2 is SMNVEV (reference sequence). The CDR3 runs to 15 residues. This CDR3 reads CASSQPWKTGTEAFF. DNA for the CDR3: TGTGCCAGCAGTCAGCCGTGGAAGACAGGTACTGAAGCTTTCTTT.

CDR3 loop: CASSHTGTGWNEQFF. Here the CDR3 DNA reads TGTGCCAGCAGCCATACCGGGACAGGGTGGAATGAGCAGTTCTTC. The chain has TRBV6-5 and TRBJ2-1; 9 bases are a match to TRBD1. CDR3 length equals 15 residues. Trimming took 6 bases from V and 7 from J; bases not matched to a gene: 10. Germline values: CDR1 MNHEY, CDR2 SVGAGI.

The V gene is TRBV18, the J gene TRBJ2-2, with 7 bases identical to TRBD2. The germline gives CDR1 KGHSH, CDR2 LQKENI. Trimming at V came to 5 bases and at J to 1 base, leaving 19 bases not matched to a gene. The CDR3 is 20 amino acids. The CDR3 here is CASSRAPGLLLVGNTGELFF. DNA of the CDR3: TGTGCCAGCTCAAGAGCCCCGGGACTACTCTTGGTCGGGAACACCGGGGAGCTGTTTTTT. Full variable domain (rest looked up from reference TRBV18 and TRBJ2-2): NAGVMQNPRHLVRRRGQEARLRCSPMKGHSHVYWYRQLPEEGLKFMVYLQKENIIDESGMPKERFSAEFPKEGPSILRIQQVVRGDSAAYFCASSRAPGLLLVGNTGELFFGEGSRLTVL.

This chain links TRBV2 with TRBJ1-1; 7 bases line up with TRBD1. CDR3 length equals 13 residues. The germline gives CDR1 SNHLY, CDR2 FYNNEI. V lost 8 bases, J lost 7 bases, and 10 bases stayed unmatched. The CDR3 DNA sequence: TGTGCCAGCTCACTGGGACAGCCTCTTGAAGCTTTCTTT. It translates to CASSLGQPLEAFF.

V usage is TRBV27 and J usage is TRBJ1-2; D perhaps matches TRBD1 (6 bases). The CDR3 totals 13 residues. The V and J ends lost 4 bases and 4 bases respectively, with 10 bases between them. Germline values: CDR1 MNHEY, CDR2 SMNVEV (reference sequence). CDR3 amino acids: CASSSTGAYGYTF. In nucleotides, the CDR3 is TGTGCCAGCAGTTCGACAGGAGCCTATGGCTACACCTTC.

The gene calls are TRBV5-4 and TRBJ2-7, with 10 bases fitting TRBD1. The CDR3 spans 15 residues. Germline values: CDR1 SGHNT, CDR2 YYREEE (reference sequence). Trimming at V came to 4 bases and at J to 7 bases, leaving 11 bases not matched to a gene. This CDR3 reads CASSPGGDRGGEQYF. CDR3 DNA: TGTGCCAGCAGCCCCGGCGGGGACAGGGGTGGAGAGCAGTACTTC. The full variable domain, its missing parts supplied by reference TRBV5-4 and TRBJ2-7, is ETGVTQSPTHLIKTRGQQVTLRCSSQSGHNTVSWYQQALGQGPQFIFQYYREEENGRGNFPPRFSGLQFPNYSSELNVNALELDDSALYLCASSPGGDRGGEQYFGPGTRLTVT.

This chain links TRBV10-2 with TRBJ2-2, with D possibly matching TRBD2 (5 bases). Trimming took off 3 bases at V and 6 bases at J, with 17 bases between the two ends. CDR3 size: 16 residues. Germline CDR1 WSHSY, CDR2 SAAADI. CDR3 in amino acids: CASSENVGVLAGELFF. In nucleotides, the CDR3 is TGCGCCAGCAGTGAAAACGTCGGGGTTTTGGCCGGGGAGCTGTTTTTT.

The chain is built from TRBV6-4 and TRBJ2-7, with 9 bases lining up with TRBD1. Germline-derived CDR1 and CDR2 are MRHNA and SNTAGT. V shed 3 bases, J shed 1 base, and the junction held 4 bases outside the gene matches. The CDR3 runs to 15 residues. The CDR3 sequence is CASSEETGGSYEQYF. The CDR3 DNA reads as TGTGCCAGCAGTGAAGAGACAGGGGGATCCTACGAGCAGTACTTC.

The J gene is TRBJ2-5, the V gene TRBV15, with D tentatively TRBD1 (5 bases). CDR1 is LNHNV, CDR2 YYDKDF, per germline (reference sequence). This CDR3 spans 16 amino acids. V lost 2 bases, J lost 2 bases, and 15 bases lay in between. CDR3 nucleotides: TGTGCCACCAGCAGATATAGTCGAGACAGACAAGAGACCCAGTACTTC. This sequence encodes CATSRYSRDRQETQYF.

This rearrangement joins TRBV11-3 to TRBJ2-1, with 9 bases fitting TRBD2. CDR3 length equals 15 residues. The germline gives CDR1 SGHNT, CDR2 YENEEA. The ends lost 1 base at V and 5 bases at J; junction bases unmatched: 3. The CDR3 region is CASSLGAGGHNEQFF. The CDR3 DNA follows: TGTGCCAGCAGCTTAGGAGCGGGGGGCCACAATGAGCAGTTCTTC.

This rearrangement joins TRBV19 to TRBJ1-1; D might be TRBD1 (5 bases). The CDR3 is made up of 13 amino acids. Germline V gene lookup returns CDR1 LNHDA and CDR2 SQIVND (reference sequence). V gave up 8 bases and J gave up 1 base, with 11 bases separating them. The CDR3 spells CASGGMGNTEAFF. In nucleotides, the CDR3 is TGTGCCAGTGGGGGGATGGGGAACACTGAAGCTTTCTTT.

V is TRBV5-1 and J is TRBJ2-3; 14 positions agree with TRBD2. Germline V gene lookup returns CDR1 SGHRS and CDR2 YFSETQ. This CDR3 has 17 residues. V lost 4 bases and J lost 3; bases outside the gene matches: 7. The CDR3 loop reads CASSPPGTSGGTDTQYF. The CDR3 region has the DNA TGCGCCAGCAGCCCCCCCGGGACTAGCGGGGGTACAGATACGCAGTATTTT.

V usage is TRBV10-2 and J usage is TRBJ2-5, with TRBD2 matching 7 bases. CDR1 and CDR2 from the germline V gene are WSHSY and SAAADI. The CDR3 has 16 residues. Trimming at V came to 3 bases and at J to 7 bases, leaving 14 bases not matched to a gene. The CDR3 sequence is CASSDFILRGSWTQYF. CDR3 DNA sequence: TGCGCCAGCAGTGACTTTATTTTGCGGGGGAGCTGGACCCAGTACTTC.

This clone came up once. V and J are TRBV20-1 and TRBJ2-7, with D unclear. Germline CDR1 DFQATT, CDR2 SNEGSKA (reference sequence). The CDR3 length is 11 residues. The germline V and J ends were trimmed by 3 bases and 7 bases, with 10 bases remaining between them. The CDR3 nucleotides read TGCAGTGCTAGCTACGTCACGGAGCAGTACTTC. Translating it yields CSASYVTEQYF.